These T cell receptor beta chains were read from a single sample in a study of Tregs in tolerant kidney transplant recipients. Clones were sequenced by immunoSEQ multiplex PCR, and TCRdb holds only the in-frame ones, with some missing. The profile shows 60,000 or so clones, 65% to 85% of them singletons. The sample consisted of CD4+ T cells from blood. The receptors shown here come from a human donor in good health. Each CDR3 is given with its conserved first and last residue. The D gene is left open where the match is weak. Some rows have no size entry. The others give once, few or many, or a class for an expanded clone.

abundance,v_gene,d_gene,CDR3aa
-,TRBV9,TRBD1,CASSVGGTGAPVEAFF
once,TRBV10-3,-,CAIKVEAGELFF
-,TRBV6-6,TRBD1,CASSLPTGGGEKLFF
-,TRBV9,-,CASSVGGFQPQHF
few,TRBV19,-,CASSITVRNTEAFF
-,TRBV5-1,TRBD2,CASSLSGGRYEQYF
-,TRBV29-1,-,CSDLDSKGDTQYF
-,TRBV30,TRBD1,CAWSGTGLSNSPLHF
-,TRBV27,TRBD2,CASSLRTGGSLREQYF
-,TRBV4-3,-,CASSQDLQGGPQYF
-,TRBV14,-,CASSQVGQEYYGYTF
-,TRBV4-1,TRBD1,CASSVRQGRSNTNYGYTF
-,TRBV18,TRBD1,CASSPYTGTGTYEQYF
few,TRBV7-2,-,CASSLDWGQPQHF
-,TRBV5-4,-,CASSLGTEAFF
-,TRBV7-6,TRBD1,CASSPQGDQKLFF
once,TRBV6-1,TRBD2,CASSVQPLPAGVMGRYF
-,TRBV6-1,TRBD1,CASSTGENYGYTF
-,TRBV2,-,CASSNRGLASYEQYF
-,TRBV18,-,CASSRGHGQETQYF
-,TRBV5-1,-,CASSLVGSFNYGYTF
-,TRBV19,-,CARPQVTVDNEQFF
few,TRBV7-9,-,CASSLASSYNEQFF
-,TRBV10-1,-,CASSESVGDTQYF
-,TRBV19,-,CASSQTGGNTEAFF
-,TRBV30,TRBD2,CAWTSGGLSYNEQFF
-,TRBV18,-,CASSPGRAALMIGYTF
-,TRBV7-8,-,CASSSPGGFSTDTQYF
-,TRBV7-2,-,CASSSQGPPDTQYF
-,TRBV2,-,CASLGGQIGPRFEKLFF
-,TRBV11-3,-,CASSLGQTEAFF
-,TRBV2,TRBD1,CASSEEAGGNTEAFF
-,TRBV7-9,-,CANGEETQYF
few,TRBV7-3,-,CASSLKLPSEQFF
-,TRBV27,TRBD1,CASSSPGQGQRGYTF
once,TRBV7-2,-,CASSSGTWNYGYTF
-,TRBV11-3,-,CASERGTDTQYF
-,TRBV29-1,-,CSYRDTPYGYTF
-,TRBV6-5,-,CASSYAGGGTQYF
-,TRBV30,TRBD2,CAWSPLAGGHTQYF
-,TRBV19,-,CAARGEGEAFF
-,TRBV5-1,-,CASARAVQVNEQFF
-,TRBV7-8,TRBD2,CASSFGLAGGPTTDTQYF
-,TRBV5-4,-,CASSTGTHF
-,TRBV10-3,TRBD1,CAISEDPTGGDYGYTF
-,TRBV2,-,CASTWTENYGYTF
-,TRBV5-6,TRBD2,CASSFGLAKYQETQYF
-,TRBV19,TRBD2,CASSLTAGVFSNEQFF
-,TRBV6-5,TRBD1,CASSYSPGQGGYTF
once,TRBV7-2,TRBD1,CASSLRGQGGISGANVLTF
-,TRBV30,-,CAWSLGSGNQPQHF
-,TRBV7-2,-,CASSASGADGYTF
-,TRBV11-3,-,CASSLEGRISGNTIYF
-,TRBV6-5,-,CASSYGGGAQSPLHF
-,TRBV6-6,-,CASSYRKDTGELFF
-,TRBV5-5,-,CASSFRWDGAGANVLTF
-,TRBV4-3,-,CASSQVGGAVAEAFF
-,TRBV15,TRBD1,CATSREGQGRGYTF
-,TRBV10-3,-,CAISEPRGNTEAFF
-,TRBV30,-,CAWSSKANQPQHF